Below, one TCR beta chain is given with its context. In this sample, this clonotype turned up a few times. Its antigen remains undetermined. There are no base qualities to consult, and no much larger clone falls within one base. Library preparation used RT-PCR. Sequencing took place on a NextSeq 550. TCRdb reworked the public reads: Q25 trimming with fastp, MiXCR clone assembly, productive beta chains retained. Each entry is one CDR3 protein sequence, shown with its most common DNA and genes. A total of about 110,000 distinct CDR3 sequences appear in this sample, roughly 37% of them only once. Roughly 27% of the sample comes from the top ten. V is shortened by 2 bases, J by 8 bases, and the region joining them spans 14 bases. The CDR3 contains 15 residues, cysteine and phenylalanine counted. The read is trimmed to its CDR3 DNA, 45 bases read in frame from base 1. The germline V gene yields SGHRS for CDR1 and YFSETQ for CDR2.

These data are taken from a study of patients and donors after allogeneic stem cell transplantation (TCRdb year 2020). The chain was built from TRBV5-1 and TRBJ1-6, with an unclear D gene assignment. Sequenced: blood, either unsorted or a sorted T cell fraction (not recorded which). This sequence was found in a human donor who was either an allogeneic HSCT recipient or a stem cell or donor lymphocyte infusion donor (not recorded which). It is not recorded whose cells these are; they may come from a transplant donor. The CDR3 protein sequence reads: CASSLRGRVDSPLHF. The DNA sequence follows: TGCGCCAGCAGCTTAAGAGGAAGGGTAGATTCACCCCTCCACTTT.